The TCR beta chain described here comes from a study of T-cell reconstitution after alpha-beta-depleted transplantation in children. Study-level findings and limits: For some patients, TCRbeta diversity was high at day 60 because of recipient T cells and thymic progenitors that survived. Alpha-beta T cells present about two months after transplant were reported to originate from several hundred expanded graft clones.

The CDR3 runs to 16 residues. J lost 3 bases, V lost 2 bases, and 7 bases had no gene match. CDR1 SGHTA and CDR2 FQGNSA come from the germline V gene. In this sample, this clonotype turned up many times. Its antigen is not known. A TCRbeta library incorporating unique molecular identifiers was prepared. One entry per CDR3 protein results from TCRdb running MiXCR on the PCR reads. The sample lists some 15,000 distinct CDR3 sequences; about 5% were seen once. The gene calls are TRBV7-2 and TRBJ1-5, with 7 bases fitting TRBD1. The material was PBMCs, obtained before TCRalphabeta/CD19-depleted stem cell transplant. This clonotype was sampled from a boy younger than 18 with acute lymphoblastic leukemia, due to receive a stem cell transplant. The DNA for the CDR3 is TGTGCCAGCAGCTTATCTTCGGACAGGATCAATCAGCCCCAGCATTTT. Translation gives CASSLSSDRINQPQHF.